This TCR beta chain came from a study of blood T cells in healthy people across ages. Findings of the study overall: In the absence of known donor CMV status, changes in expanded clonotypes were possibly confounded.

On this clonotype: Its antigen is undetermined.

Each donor had ten milliliters of peripheral blood drawn. A second PCR of 7 to 11 cycles used a sample-barcoded 5' primer and a J-beta primer mix. Carrying 12 random nucleotides, a template-switch adaptor labeled each individual cDNA molecule. Every sample produced at least 3 million CDR3-containing paired-end reads. A single record per CDR3 protein comes from TCRdb applying MiXCR to the 5' RACE reads. The repertoire holds hundreds of thousands of distinct CDR3 sequences, with 40% to 45% as singletons. Sequencing input: blood. The origin of this receptor is a woman in her sixties in good health.

CDR3 sequence reads: CASTSSSGNTIYF. The CDR3 DNA reads as TGTGCCAGCACCTCATCCTCTGGAAACACCATATATTTT. This chain links TRBV12-3 or TRBV12-4 with TRBJ1-3; D gene unclear. The CDR3 has 13 amino acids. V lost 7 bases to trimming and J lost 0 bases, with 7 bases between them.